This TCR beta chain was sequenced during a study of human T cells and chemical hapten exposure. Study as a whole: Per-sample TCR yields varied mainly from small pooled library volume differences. Study-wide findings and caveats: The number of TCRs above 1 in 1000 frequency did not change after DPC sensitization.

TCRdb re-derived calls from the 5' RACE reads in MiXCR, one entry per CDR3 protein. The data show more than 140,000 distinct CDR3 sequences, around 4.1% seen once. Total RNA was isolated from unfractionated whole blood. Germline V CDR1 and CDR2: PRHDT, FYEKMQ (reference sequence). The V end lost 5 bases, the J end lost 8 bases, and 25 bases lay between the germline ends. The CDR3 is made up of 17 amino acids. In its sample, this clonotype was seen many times. The antigen is not known. This TCR was recovered from a female donor in good health. This sequence joins TRBV13 and TRBJ2-1, with D unresolved. CDR3: CASSQNPGARSADEQFF. As DNA, the CDR3 is TGTGCCAGCAGCCAAAACCCCGGTGCGCGGAGTGCCGATGAGCAGTTCTTC.